This TCR beta chain came from a study of T cells in Graves' hyperthyroidism and ophthalmopathy (dated by TCRdb to the late 2010s). In terms of the full investigation: Peripheral blood samples were taken at initial diagnosis, before any treatment was given. Prospective prediction of ophthalmopathy was tested in an independent validation cohort consisting of under 20 hyperthyroidism patients and around 16 patients who later progressed to ophthalmopathy. According to the paper, TCR Vbeta CDR3 sequencing was carried out on 135 peripheral blood samples, which came from under 50 ophthalmopathy, some 73 hyperthyroidism and some 17 progressor patients. Thyroid tissue and blood T-cell repertoires from about six Graves' hyperthyroidism patients were also compared in the study. A discovery cohort of 95 to 100 patients, 43 with Graves' ophthalmopathy and more than 55 with stable Graves' hyperthyroidism, was used to find distinguishing TCR V-J signatures. After sampling, hyperthyroidism patients received methimazole starting at 30 mg daily, and ophthalmopathy patients received high-dose intravenous methylprednisolone. The 95 to 100 discovery patients were randomly split 7:3 into training and test sets.

A patient counted as having stable Graves' hyperthyroidism if no progression to ophthalmopathy occurred over 18 months of follow-up. Hyperthyroidism patients were newly diagnosed, with disease duration under 2 months, and aged 18 to 65 years. Patients with uncontrolled infections, other autoimmune diseases, pregnancy or lactation were excluded. Diagnoses were established on the basis of clinical symptoms, serum thyroxine and TRAb, thyroid ultrasound, and orbital computed tomography. PBMCs were isolated from roughly 10 ml of fresh peripheral blood by Ficoll-Paque density gradient centrifugation. Trizol reagent was used to extract total RNA, and RNA quality was then checked on an Agilent 2100 Bioanalyzer. V gives up 3 bases and J gives up 4 bases, and the segment between their germline ends measures 9 bases. Taken from the germline V gene (reference sequence), the CDR1 and CDR2 loops are LNHDA and SQIVND. The CDR3 starts with the cysteine, ends with the phenylalanine, and has 14 residues. The kept DNA is CDR3 alone, 42 bases in frame from the first base.

A word on this clonotype: Its antigen is not yet known. No qualities accompany the bases; no much larger clone lies one base away.

What the work shows at the level of the full study, not this receptor alone: In validation, the model predicted progression to ophthalmopathy with about 71% sensitivity and roughly 72% specificity, a median of 6.5 months before onset. No statistical method was used to set the sample size in advance, and investigators knew the group allocation. Ophthalmopathy was separated from stable hyperthyroidism by a 13 V-J signature model, with over 85% sensitivity and about 81% specificity obtained in cross-validation and 80%/75% obtained in testing. Blood samples also contained most of the expanded thyroid clonotypes (frequency above 0.001), which suggests that blood repertoires may reflect thyroid immune responses.

TCR beta CDR3 regions were amplified from RNA transcripts. A first-round RT-PCR of the TCR CDR3 used the HTBI primer set with the Qiagen OneStep RT-PCR kit. Libraries were constructed in a second round of multiplex PCR, after which size selection and purification were performed. Libraries were sequenced paired-end with 100 bp reads on an Illumina HiSeq2000. Turning to the authors' computational methods: Raw data were processed with SOAPnuke, discarding reads with adapters, uncalled bases, mean Phred below 15, or no exact constant-primer or identifier match. High-quality paired reads were merged with COPE v1.2.5, and unique nucleotide sequences were defined as clonotypes. Clonotypes were aligned to IMGT TRBV, TRBD and TRBJ reference segments using MiTCR v1.1. The analysis included only V-J combinations with a frequency above 0.0001, which together covered 99% to 99.2% of the repertoires. A TCS score was defined as the ratio between F50 (clonal expansion) and ExV (chaos), using BLOSUM62-based TCRdist between CDR3 peptides within each V-J. Welch's t-statistics and random forest reduced 500 to 650 V-J features to roughly 13, which were used in a naive Bayes classifier (R e1071). In TCRdb, the public reads were trimmed at Q25 with fastp and aligned with MiXCR, with productive beta chains retained. Rows are unified per CDR3 protein, each entry keeping the most common DNA and genes. The V and J calls, along with clone size, are taken from TCRdb and not from the paper's own processing. The sample table holds about 710,000 distinct CDR3 sequences, of which around 15% were seen once. Jointly, the top ten make up around 8% of the sample.

Recombination joined TRBV19 with TRBJ1-4; there is no confident call for the D gene. Sequencing was carried out using blood. The sequence derives from a young man with Graves' hyperthyroidism. Read as DNA, the sequence is TGTGCCAGTAGTATGCGGCAGATTAATGAAAAACTGTTTTTT. Translated, it gives CASSMRQINEKLFF.